This passage covers 26 T cell receptor beta chains from one sample sequenced in a study of vaccination and CD4 T cells after COVID-19. With the Oncomine TCR Beta short-read assay, DNA from cultured CD4+ T cells was sequenced. One entry per CDR3 protein, called by TCRdb with MiXCR from the PCR reads. The data contain about 22,000 distinct CDR3 sequences, 35% to 40% of them seen just once; the ten biggest clones take up 4.5% to 6.5%. Noted treatment: approximately 9-day PBMC culture with coronavirus spike peptide pools or control peptides (ViraFEST assay). The antigens of these receptors remain unknown. Here the sequenced sample was CD4+ T cells from blood, cultured in vitro, taken before SARS-CoV-2 vaccination. The receptors stem from a human donor who had recovered from COVID-19.

This rearrangement joins TRBV6-5 to TRBJ1-1, with 8 bases lining up with TRBD1. Per germline, CDR1 MNHEY and CDR2 SVGAGI. V lost 4 bases and J lost 5; bases outside the gene matches: 15. This CDR3 region has 17 residues. This CDR3 reads CASSSFRDRRGGTEAFF. The CDR3 nucleotides are TGTGCCAGCAGTTCATTCCGGGACAGGAGGGGTGGTACTGAAGCTTTCTTT.

V gene TRBV4-1 combines with J gene TRBJ1-1; 7 bases agree with TRBD1. Looked up from germline, CDR1 is MGHRA and CDR2 is YSYEKL. This CDR3 spans 15 amino acids. V shed 0 bases and J 1 base; nucleotides not matched to a gene: 2. The CDR3 DNA follows: TGCGCCAGCAGCCAAGAGGACAGGAGGAACACTGAAGCTTTCTTT. Translated, it gives CASSQEDRRNTEAFF.

The chain is built from TRBV7-9 and TRBJ1-1, with 7 bases fitting TRBD1. The CDR3 length is 15 residues. The ends lost 6 bases at V and 2 bases at J; junction bases unmatched: 9. The germline V gene encodes CDR1 SEHNR and CDR2 FQNEAQ (reference sequence). CDR3 residues: CASSPDGTVNTEAFF. DNA of the CDR3: TGTGCCAGCAGTCCTGACGGGACAGTCAACACTGAAGCTTTCTTT. Supplemented by reference TRBV7-9 and TRBJ1-1, the full variable domain reads DTGVSQNPRHKITKRGQNVTFRCDPISEHNRLYWYRQTLGQGPEFLTYFQNEAQLEKSRLLSDRFSAERPKGSFSTLEIQRTEQGDSAMYLCASSPDGTVNTEAFFGQGTRLTVV.

This clonotype was picked up a small number of times. The rearrangement uses TRBV18 and TRBJ2-7; a possible D gene is TRBD2 (5 bases). This CDR3 spans 14 amino acids. V was shortened by 3 bases and J by 5 bases, with 14 bases between the two germline ends. Looked up from germline, CDR1 is KGHSH and CDR2 is LQKENI. The CDR3 here is CASSPGRVGDEQYF. In nucleotides, the CDR3 is TGTGCCAGCTCACCGGGAAGGGTCGGGGACGAGCAGTACTTC.

A few counts support this clonotype. The genes are TRBV19 and TRBJ2-7, with TRBD2 as a possible D gene (5 bases). CDR3 size: 13 residues. Germline V gene lookup returns CDR1 LNHDA and CDR2 SQIVND (reference sequence). V was pared by 4 bases and J by 3 bases, with 10 bases between. The CDR3 loop reads CASSNGVSYEQYF. DNA for the CDR3: TGTGCCAGTAGTAACGGGGTAAGCTACGAGCAGTACTTC.

This clonotype was seen a few times. The V gene is TRBV11-3, the J gene TRBJ1-1; D gene ambiguous. CDR3 size: 12 residues. V was cut by 4 bases and J by 10 bases, with 13 bases left in between. Germline CDR1 SGHNT, CDR2 YENEEA. The CDR3: CASSYREAGAFF. For the CDR3, the DNA is TGTGCCAGCAGCTACCGGGAGGCGGGAGCTTTCTTT.

The rearrangement links TRBV7-8 to TRBJ1-5; TRBD1 is a possible D gene (6 bases). V lost 1 base to trimming and J lost 0 bases, with 16 bases between them. The germline V gene has CDR1 SGHVS and CDR2 FQNEAQ. This CDR3 has 18 residues. The DNA for the CDR3 is TGTGCCAGCAGCTTAGACCCCACAGGGCGCAATAGCAATCAGCCCCAGCATTTT. Amino acid sequence: CASSLDPTGRNSNQPQHF.

By frequency in the sample, this clonotype is medium-sized. The rearrangement joins TRBV27 to TRBJ1-5, with D possibly TRBD1 on 5 matching bases. The V gene's germline CDR1 is MNHEY and CDR2 SMNVEV (reference sequence). Trimming took 6 bases from V and 9 from J, leaving 15 bases between them. This CDR3 has 13 residues. The CDR3 is CASRGTLGGPQHF. The CDR3 DNA reads as TGTGCCAGCAGAGGGACTCTCGGCGGGCCCCAGCATTTT.

The chain links TRBV20-1 to TRBJ2-1; the match to TRBD2 covers 7 bases. The CDR3 contains 14 residues. The trim removed 6 bases at V and 4 bases at J, leaving 9 bases unmatched. Germline lookup yields CDR1 DFQATT and CDR2 SNEGSKA (reference sequence). The CDR3 spells CSAVSGLRYNEQFF. The CDR3 nucleotides read TGCAGTGCCGTCTCGGGACTACGTTACAATGAGCAGTTCTTC.

The rearrangement links TRBV4-1 to TRBJ2-3, with D possibly being TRBD2 (6 bases). V was shortened by 1 base and J by 0 bases, with 11 bases between the two germline ends. The CDR3 is 16 residues long. Per germline, CDR1 MGHRA and CDR2 YSYEKL. This CDR3 reads CASSQGWGTSTDTQYF. The CDR3 region has the DNA TGCGCCAGCAGCCAAGGATGGGGGACTAGCACAGATACGCAGTATTTT.

This clonotype has more than one count but fewer than ten. The V call is TRBV6-5, the J call TRBJ1-1; D may be TRBD1 (6 bases). Germline V gives CDR1 MNHEY, CDR2 SVGAGI. This CDR3 is 16 amino acids long. The V and J ends lost 4 bases and 1 base respectively, with 16 bases between them. CDR3 sequence: CASSSPRDTTNTEAFF. The CDR3 bases are TGTGCCAGCAGTTCCCCTCGGGACACCACGAACACTGAAGCTTTCTTT.

About this clonotype itself: At one end the junction does not follow the germline gene, possibly because of a read error. This sequence joins TRBV11-1 and TRBJ2-5; 8 bases fit TRBD2. Germline V gives CDR1 SGHAT, CDR2 FQDESV (reference sequence). The length of the CDR3 is 15 residues. The CDR3 protein is CASSLGGGQQETQYF. CDR3 coding DNA: TGCGCCAGCAGCTTAGGCGGGGGGCAGCAGGAGACCCAGTACTTC.

Points on this clonotype: A read error may account for a junction end that differs from germline. The chain employs TRBV6-1 and TRBJ2-3, with TRBD1 matching over 12 bases. The CDR3 runs 16 residues. The germline CDR1 and CDR2 sequences are MNHNS and SASEGT. The CDR3 nucleotides read TGTGCCAACAGTGTTCCGGGACAGGGGGCGCTGGATACGCAGTATTTT. Protein: CANSVPGQGALDTQYF.

This clonotype was recorded a few times. The chain has TRBV11-2 and TRBJ1-2; 7 nucleotides agree with TRBD1. The CDR3 runs 13 residues. Germline-derived CDR1 and CDR2 are SGHAT and FQNNGV. J gave up 3 bases and V 6 bases, and 4 bases lay outside the gene matches. The CDR3: CASSRGTDYGYTF. The CDR3 nucleotides read TGTGCCAGCAGTAGAGGGACAGACTATGGCTACACCTTC.

The chain links TRBV6-5 to TRBJ2-1; TRBD2 agrees at 10 bases. Matching the DNA end better, TRBJ2-7 makes the J call doubtful. This CDR3 contains 17 residues. Germline assignment: CDR1 MNHEY and CDR2 SVGAGI. As DNA, the CDR3 is TGTGCCAGCAGTTACTTAACCGGGACTAGCGCAACCTACGAGCAGTACTTC. The encoded protein is CASSYLTGTSATYEQYF.

The sample holds one count of this clonotype. The chain is built from TRBV6-5 and TRBJ2-2; maybe TRBD2 (5 bases). The germline V gene encodes CDR1 MNHEY and CDR2 SVGAGI. V shed 2 bases and J shed 7 bases, with 8 bases lying between them. The CDR3 has 13 residues. The CDR3 nucleotides read TGTGCCAGCAGTTACATAGGGAGCGGGGAGCTGTTTTTT. Residues: CASSYIGSGELFF.

The V call is TRBV6-1, the J call TRBJ1-2; D not certain. Trimming stripped 0 bases from V and 5 bases from J, with 7 bases between. Germline V gene data show CDR1 as MNHNS and CDR2 as SASEGT. This CDR3 region has 13 residues. The CDR3 sequence: CASSEAGPYGYTF. In DNA form, the CDR3 reads TGTGCCAGCAGTGAAGCTGGGCCTTATGGCTACACCTTC.

This chain joins TRBV7-2 and TRBJ1-1; 9 positions match TRBD1. V dropped 4 bases and J dropped 0; count of bases not matched to a gene: 6. Germline values: CDR1 SGHTA, CDR2 FQGNSA. The CDR3 is 16 residues long. Here the CDR3 reads CASSSPGTGMNTEAFF. The DNA for the CDR3 is TGTGCCAGCAGCTCCCCCGGGACAGGGATGAACACTGAAGCTTTCTTT.

This clonotype has more than one count but fewer than ten. The chain uses TRBV30 and TRBJ1-5; a possible D gene is TRBD1 (5 bases). Germline V gene data show CDR1 as GTSNPN and CDR2 as SVGIG (reference sequence). The V gene lost 4 bases and the J gene lost 6 bases, with 13 bases spanning the gap. The CDR3 loop spans 13 amino acids. As DNA, the CDR3 is TGTGCCTGGACAAATGGGGGAGGTCAGCCCCAGCATTTT. Translated: CAWTNGGGQPQHF.

This clonotype was counted a few times. The chain carries TRBV15 and TRBJ2-3, with TRBD2 identical over 10 bases. Germline assignment: CDR1 LNHNV and CDR2 YYDKDF (reference sequence). V was clipped by 1 base and J by 3 bases; unmatched bases: 7. The CDR3 has 17 amino acids. CDR3 protein: CATSRVASGGPTDTQYF. The DNA of the CDR3 is TGTGCCACCAGCAGAGTTGCTAGCGGGGGTCCAACAGATACGCAGTATTTT.

This clonotype was seen once. The rearrangement joins TRBV6-1 to TRBJ2-1; D is possibly TRBD2 (5 bases). CDR3 length: 14 amino acids. V was pared by 5 bases and J by 5 bases, with 13 bases between. CDR1 is MNHNS, CDR2 SASEGT, per germline. The CDR3 DNA sequence: TGTGCCAGCAGTACCCGGGAAGCCCACAATGAGCAGTTCTTC. It specifies CASSTREAHNEQFF.

This clonotype was picked up a small number of times. This chain connects TRBV5-1 to TRBJ2-5; D ambiguous. The V gene lost 4 bases and the J gene lost 0 bases, with 13 bases spanning the gap. The germline CDR1 and CDR2 sequences are SGHRS and YFSETQ. The length of the CDR3 is 15 residues. The CDR3 DNA sequence: TGCGCCAGCAGCCGTCAGACGCTCGACCAAGAGACCCAGTACTTC. The encoded protein is CASSRQTLDQETQYF.

The V call is TRBV7-8, the J call TRBJ2-1; 12 bases line up with TRBD2. V was pared by 4 bases and J by 8 bases, with 9 bases of the junction left unmatched. The CDR3 loop spans 16 amino acids. Looked up from germline, CDR1 is SGHVS and CDR2 is FQNEAQ. CDR3 amino acids: CASSSYRLAGGYEQFF. The CDR3 region has the DNA TGTGCCAGCAGCTCCTACCGGCTAGCGGGAGGGTATGAGCAGTTCTTC.

The chain uses TRBV7-2 and TRBJ2-7; D gene uncertain. The V gene's germline CDR1 is SGHTA and CDR2 FQGNSA. The CDR3 has 13 amino acids. Between the trimmed V and J ends, which lost 0 bases and 2 bases, there was a span of 5 bases. The CDR3: CASSLAPTYEQYF. As DNA, the CDR3 is TGTGCCAGCAGCTTAGCGCCAACCTACGAGCAGTACTTC. Together with reference TRBV7-2 and TRBJ2-7, the CDR3 gives the full variable domain: GAGVSQSPSNKVTEKGKDVELRCDPISGHTALYWYRQSLGQGLEFLIYFQGNSAPDKSGLPSDRFSAERTGGSVSTLTIQRTQQEDSAVYLCASSLAPTYEQYFGPGTRLTVT.

This clonotype was detected only a few times. V is TRBV7-2 and J is TRBJ1-5, with D maybe TRBD1 (5 bases). Germline lookup yields CDR1 SGHTA and CDR2 FQGNSA. The CDR3 contains 15 residues. V was clipped by 1 base and J by 2 bases, with 9 bases between them. The CDR3 DNA sequence: TGTGCCAGCAGCTTAGTAGTGGGGGGCAATCAGCCCCAGCATTTT. This gives the protein CASSLVVGGNQPQHF.

J is TRBJ1-6 and V is TRBV6-1, with D maybe TRBD1 (5 bases). The CDR3 runs 14 residues. With 4 bases removed from V and 7 bases from J, the gap between germline ends came to 11 bases. CDR1 MNHNS and CDR2 SASEGT come from the germline V gene. In DNA, the CDR3 is TGTGCCAGCAGTGGCAGGGTGGGGAATTCACCCCTCCACTTT. Protein: CASSGRVGNSPLHF.